A selection of T cell receptor beta chains follows, all from one sample in a study of cytomegalovirus exposure and HLA in healthy donors. Some clones are missing from TCRdb's copy, which holds only in-frame ones; the method was immunoSEQ multiplex PCR. This sample has roughly 160,000 clones, with about four fifths found just once. Specimen: PBMCs. The receptors stem from a male donor in good health and CMV-seronegative. CDR3s include the opening cysteine and the closing phenylalanine or tryptophan. The D gene is left open where the match is weak.

TRBD1 TRBV19 CASSGRTGLNTEAFF
TRBD2 TRBV9 CASSEETRGGLEDTQYF
TRBD1 TRBV4-3 CASSQVWTGDRAFF
- TRBV27 CASSLTGGALEQYF
TRBD2 TRBV27 CASSSPLGLAGYNEQFF
- TRBV7-2 CASSPSGQLQETQYF
- TRBV9 CASSTSSEQQYF
- TRBV21-1 CASRKEGKREKLFF
- TRBV19 CASSIVNQPQHF
- TRBV28 CASSLSGARGNTEAFF
- TRBV30 CAWSVSGGGYTF
- TRBV9 CASSVGAGNTDTQYF
- TRBV28 CASSLWRDGYEQYF
- TRBV10-2 CASTPGSGANVLTF
- TRBV25-1 CASSGVPQYF
TRBD1 TRBV23-1 CASSPSGTDYGYTF
TRBD1 TRBV2 CASSLTGVANYGYTF
TRBD1 TRBV7-2 CASSLTGAETQYF
TRBD2 TRBV4-1 CASSPGRVSGIYEQYF
TRBD2 TRBV4-2 CASSQSALAGAEGFRETQYF
- TRBV27 CASSLDFRSSYNEQFF
- TRBV28 CASSSGQFWVIQYF
TRBD2 TRBV28 CASSSVASGPIYNEQFF
TRBD2 TRBV28 CASSRILLAGGLSYEQYF
TRBD1 TRBV4-1 CASSQDRGQGAYTDTQYF
- TRBV19 CAVAGLPDGQETQYF
- TRBV5-6 CASSLAFPSLTGTDTQYF
- TRBV19 CASAGSNQPQHF
TRBD1 TRBV5-1 CASSTRQGPGNTIYF
TRBD1 TRBV7-9 CASSLIGTGDEKLFF
TRBD1 TRBV6-4 CASSRQGRTGELFF
- TRBV2 CASSVAWETQYF
- TRBV29-1 CSVEGAASSTDTQYF
- TRBV15 CATSREMRVTGEETQYF
TRBD1 TRBV4-3 CASSRHRGKWYEQYF
TRBD1 TRBV15 CATSRDGDRENEQFF
- TRBV11-2 CASSPSGVHEQYF
TRBD1 TRBV9 CASSGIDRGPYGYTF
- TRBV14 CASSQVAEQYF
- TRBV9 CASSVGDDYSGNTIYF
- TRBV7-8 CASSTQINEKLFF
- TRBV5-4 CASSLGARGADEKLFF
TRBD2 TRBV5-4 CASSRGLAGSSGANVLTF
- TRBV9 CASATGENQPQHF
TRBD1 TRBV6-1 CASSPGTGGGEQFF
- TRBV4-3 CASSQDPAGNTGELFF
- TRBV6-5 CASSWGFQGRTEAFF
- TRBV12-5 CASGRDMGPLKANYGYTF
TRBD1 TRBV5-1 CASSRGQGADTQYF
- TRBV7-2 CASSSGVRAEGYGYTF